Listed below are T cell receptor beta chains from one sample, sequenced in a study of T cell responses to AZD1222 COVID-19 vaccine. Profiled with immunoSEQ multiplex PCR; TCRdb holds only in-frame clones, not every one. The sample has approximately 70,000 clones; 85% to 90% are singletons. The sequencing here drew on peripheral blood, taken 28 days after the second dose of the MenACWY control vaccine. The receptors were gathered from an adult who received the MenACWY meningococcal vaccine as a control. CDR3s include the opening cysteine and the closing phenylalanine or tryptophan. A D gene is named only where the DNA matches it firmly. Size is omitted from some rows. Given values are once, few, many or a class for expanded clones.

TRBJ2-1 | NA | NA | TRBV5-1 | TGCGCCAGCAGCTTGGACGGGTTCTACAATGAGCAGTTCTTC | CASSLDGFYNEQFF
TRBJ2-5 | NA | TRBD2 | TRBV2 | TGTGCCAGCAGGCCGACTAGCGGGAGCCAAGAGACCCAGTACTTC | CASRPTSGSQETQYF
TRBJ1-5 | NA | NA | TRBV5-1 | TGCGCCAGCAGCTTGACCTGGGAGCCCAATCAGCCCCAGCATTTT | CASSLTWEPNQPQHF
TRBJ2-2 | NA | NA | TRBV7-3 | TGTGCCAGCAGCTTAATACCGTCTGGGAACACCGGGGAGCTGTTTTTT | CASSLIPSGNTGELFF
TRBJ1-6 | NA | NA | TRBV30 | TGTGCCTGGAGCTCTGGGACCCGGGATCCCCTCCACTTT | CAWSSGTRDPLHF
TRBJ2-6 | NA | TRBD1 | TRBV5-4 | TGTGCCAGCAGCTGGGGACAGGGCCCTTGGGGAGGGGCCAACGTCCTGACTTTC | CASSWGQGPWGGANVLTF
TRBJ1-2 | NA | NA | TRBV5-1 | TGCGCCAGCAGCTTGGAGGCAGGGGATGGCTACACCTTC | CASSLEAGDGYTF
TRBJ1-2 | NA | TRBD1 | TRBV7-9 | TGTGCCAGCAGCTGGGCCGGGACAGGGGAAAACTATGGCTACACCTTC | CASSWAGTGENYGYTF
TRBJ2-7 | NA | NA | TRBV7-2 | TGTGCCAGCAGCTTAGGGCCGATCTACGAGCAGTACTTC | CASSLGPIYEQYF
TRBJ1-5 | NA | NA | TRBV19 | TGTGCCAGTAGCGGCAGTCTGTATCAGCCCCAGCATTTT | CASSGSLYQPQHF
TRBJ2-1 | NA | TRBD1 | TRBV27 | TGTGCCAGCAGTGTGAGACAGGGTTCGAATGAGCAGTTCTTC | CASSVRQGSNEQFF
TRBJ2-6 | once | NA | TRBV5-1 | TGCGCCAGCAGCTTGACGGCACTGCACTCTGGGGCCAACGTCCTGACTTTC | CASSLTALHSGANVLTF
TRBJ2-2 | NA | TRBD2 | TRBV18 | TGTGCCAGCTCACCTGGACTAGCGCCCGGGGAGCTGTTTTTT | CASSPGLAPGELFF
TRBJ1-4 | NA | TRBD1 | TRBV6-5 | TGTGCCAGCAGGGAGGGACAGCTTAATGAAAAACTGTTTTTT | CASREGQLNEKLFF
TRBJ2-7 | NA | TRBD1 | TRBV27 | TGTGCCAGCAGTGGCAGGGGACAGGTGTCCCCCTACGAGCAGTACTTC | CASSGRGQVSPYEQYF
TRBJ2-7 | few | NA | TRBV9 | TGTGCCAGCAGCGTAGGTCACAGCAGCTCCTACGAGCAGTACTTC | CASSVGHSSSYEQYF
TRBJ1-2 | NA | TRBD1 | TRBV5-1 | TGCGCCAGCAGCTTAGCGGGACAGGACTCCACCTTC | CASSLAGQDSTF
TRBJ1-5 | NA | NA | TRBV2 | TGTGCCAGCGGCCGGGAGGACAATCAGCCCCAGCATTTT | CASGREDNQPQHF
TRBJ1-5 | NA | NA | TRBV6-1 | TGTGCCAGCAGTGAACCCCACCTGAGGAGAAGCAATCAGCCCCAGCATTTT | CASSEPHLRRSNQPQHF
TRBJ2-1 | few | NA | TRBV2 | TGTGCCGCCAACAATGAGCAGTTCTTC | CAANNEQFF
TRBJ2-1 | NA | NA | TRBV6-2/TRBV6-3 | TGTGCCAGCAGCATCCATCCGGCAAGAGGCAATGAGCAGTTCTTC | CASSIHPARGNEQFF
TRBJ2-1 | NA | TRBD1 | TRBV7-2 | TGTGCCAGCAGCTTAATTGGTGACAGGGTAACTGAGCAGTTCTTC | CASSLIGDRVTEQFF
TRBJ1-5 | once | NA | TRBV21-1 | TGTGCCACAAAACGGCAGGGCGGCAATCAGCCCCAGCATTTT | CATKRQGGNQPQHF
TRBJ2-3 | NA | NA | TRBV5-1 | TGCGCTCAGAGCCGGGGGCGAGATACGCAGTATTTT | CAQSRGRDTQYF
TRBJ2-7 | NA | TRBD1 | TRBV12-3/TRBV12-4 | TGTGCCAGCAGGCGACAGGGTTCCCACGAGCAGTACTTC | CASRRQGSHEQYF
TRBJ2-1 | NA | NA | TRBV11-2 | TGTGCCAGCAGCTTCCAGTTGGGCAAACTCTACAATGAGCAGTTCTTC | CASSFQLGKLYNEQFF
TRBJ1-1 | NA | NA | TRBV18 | TGTGCCAGCTCACCGGGGGTGGGGATGAACACTGAAGCTTTCTTT | CASSPGVGMNTEAFF
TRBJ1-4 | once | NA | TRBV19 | TGTGCCAGTAGTCCCCGCCTTAATGAAAAACTGTTTTTT | CASSPRLNEKLFF
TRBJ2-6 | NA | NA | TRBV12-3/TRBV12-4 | TGTGCCAGCAGTACCGGGGCCAACGTCCTGACTTTC | CASSTGANVLTF
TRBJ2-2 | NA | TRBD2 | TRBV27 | TGTGCCAGCAGTCCCGGACTAGCGAGAGGGGAGGGGGAGCTGTTTTTT | CASSPGLARGEGELFF
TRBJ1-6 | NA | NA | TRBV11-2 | TGTGCCAGCAGCTTAGAATATAATTCACCCCTCCACTTT | CASSLEYNSPLHF
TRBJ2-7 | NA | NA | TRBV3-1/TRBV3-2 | TGTGCCAGCAGCCACGGGAGTGAGGTCGAGCAGTACTTC | CASSHGSEVEQYF
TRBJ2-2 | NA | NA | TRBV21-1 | TGTGCCAGCAGCACAAAATGGGAACTAGCGGGGGGTGTCACCGGGGAGCTGTTTTTT | CASSTKWELAGGVTGELFF
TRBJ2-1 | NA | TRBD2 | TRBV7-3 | TGTGCCAGCAGCCGACTAGCGGGGGGGCCGTGGAATGAGCAGTTCTTC | CASSRLAGGPWNEQFF
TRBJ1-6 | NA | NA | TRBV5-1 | TGCGCCAGCAGCTTCTGGCAGCATAATTCACCCCTCCACTTT | CASSFWQHNSPLHF
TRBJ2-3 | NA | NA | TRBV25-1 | TGTGCCAGCAGTGAGGGAGGGGGGGCAGATACGCAGTATTTT | CASSEGGGADTQYF
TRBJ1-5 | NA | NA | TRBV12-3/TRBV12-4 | TGTGCCAGCAGCATCGGGGGACAGCCCCAGCATTTT | CASSIGGQPQHF
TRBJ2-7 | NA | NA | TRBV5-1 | TGCGCCAGCAGCTTGGCGGCCGACGAGCAGTACTTC | CASSLAADEQYF
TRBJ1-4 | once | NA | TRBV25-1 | TGTGCCAGCACCCTAGGGGGGATAAATGAAAAACTGTTTTTT | CASTLGGINEKLFF
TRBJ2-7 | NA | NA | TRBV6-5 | TGTGCCAGCAGTTACTTCAGGGGAGCTTACGAGCAGTACTTC | CASSYFRGAYEQYF
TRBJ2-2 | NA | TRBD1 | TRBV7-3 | TGTGCCAGCAGCGTCGGGACAGGGGACACCGGGGAGCTGTTTTTT | CASSVGTGDTGELFF
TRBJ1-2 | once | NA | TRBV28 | TGTGCCAGCAGGGCCTACTATGGCTACACCTTC | CASRAYYGYTF
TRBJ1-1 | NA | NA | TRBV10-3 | TGTGCCATCACGAGAGGGTCGAGGGAAACTGAAGCTTTCTTT | CAITRGSRETEAFF
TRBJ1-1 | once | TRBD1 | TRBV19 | TGTGCCAGCACCTACCCAGGGGGTGAAGCTTTCTTT | CASTYPGGEAFF
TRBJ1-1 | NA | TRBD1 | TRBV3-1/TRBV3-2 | TGTGCCAGCAGCCAAGATCCGACAGGGGCAAGGGGCGAAGCTTTCTTT | CASSQDPTGARGEAFF
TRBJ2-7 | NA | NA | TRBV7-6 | TGTGCCAGCAGCCCCTACGGGGGACCCGGCTCCTACGAGCAGTACTTC | CASSPYGGPGSYEQYF
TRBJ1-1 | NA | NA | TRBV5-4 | TGTGCCAGCAGCTTGGGGGCGGTAAGGAACACTGAAGCTTTCTTT | CASSLGAVRNTEAFF